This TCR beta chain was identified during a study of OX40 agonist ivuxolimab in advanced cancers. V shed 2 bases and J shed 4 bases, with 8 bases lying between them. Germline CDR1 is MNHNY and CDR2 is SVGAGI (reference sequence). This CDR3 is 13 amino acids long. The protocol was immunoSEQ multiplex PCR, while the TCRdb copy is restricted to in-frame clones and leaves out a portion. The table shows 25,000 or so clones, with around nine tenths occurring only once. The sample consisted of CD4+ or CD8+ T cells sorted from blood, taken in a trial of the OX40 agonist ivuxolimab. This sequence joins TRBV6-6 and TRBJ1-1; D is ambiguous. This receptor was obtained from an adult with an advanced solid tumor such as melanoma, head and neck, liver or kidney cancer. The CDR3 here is CASSYRVGTEAFF. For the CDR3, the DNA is TGTGCCAGCAGTTACAGGGTAGGCACTGAAGCTTTCTTT.